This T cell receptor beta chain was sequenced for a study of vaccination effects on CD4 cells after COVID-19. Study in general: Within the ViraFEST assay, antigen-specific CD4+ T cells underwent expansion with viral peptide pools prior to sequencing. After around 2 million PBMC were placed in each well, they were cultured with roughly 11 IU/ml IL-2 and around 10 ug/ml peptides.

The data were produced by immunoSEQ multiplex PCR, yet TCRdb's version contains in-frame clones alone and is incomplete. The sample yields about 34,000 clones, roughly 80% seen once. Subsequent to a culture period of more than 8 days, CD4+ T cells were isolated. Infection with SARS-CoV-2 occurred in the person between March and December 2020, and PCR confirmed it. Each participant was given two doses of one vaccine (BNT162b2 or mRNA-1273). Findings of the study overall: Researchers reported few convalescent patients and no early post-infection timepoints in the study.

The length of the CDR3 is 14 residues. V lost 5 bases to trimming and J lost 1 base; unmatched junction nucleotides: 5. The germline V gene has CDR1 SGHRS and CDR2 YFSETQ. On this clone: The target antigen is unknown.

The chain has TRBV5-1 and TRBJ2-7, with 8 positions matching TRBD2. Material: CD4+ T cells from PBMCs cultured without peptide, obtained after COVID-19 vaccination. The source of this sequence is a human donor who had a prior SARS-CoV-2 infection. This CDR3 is CASSVPSGSYEQYF. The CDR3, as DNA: TGCGCCAGCAGTGTTCCTAGCGGGTCCTACGAGCAGTACTTC.